This is a list of T cell receptor beta chains from one sample in a study of blood T cell repertoires in COVID-19. Generated by immunoSEQ multiplex PCR, the TCRdb table keeps only in-frame clones and is missing some. This sample yields around 280,000 clones, of which about 90% are seen a single time; 2.2% belongs to the top ten. Sequencing was performed on peripheral blood. These receptors were collected from a woman in her 50s who had recovered from COVID-19. The CDR3 runs from the conserved cysteine through the conserved F or W. The D gene is left open where the match is weak. Rows may omit the clone size; those that give it use once, few, many or a size class.

NA	TRBD1	TRBV5-4	TRBJ1-1	CASIADRVGEAFF	TGTGCCAGCATCGCCGACAGGGTTGGTGAAGCTTTCTTT
NA	NA	TRBV7-2	TRBJ2-7	CASSYGRGTEQYF	TGTGCCAGCAGCTACGGCAGGGGTACGGAGCAGTACTTC
NA	TRBD1	TRBV5-8	TRBJ1-2	CASSLRTGVYGYTF	TGTGCCAGCAGCTTAAGGACAGGAGTCTATGGCTACACCTTC
NA	NA	TRBV10-3	TRBJ1-1	CAIRDDTRLFF	TGTGCCATCAGGGATGACACTCGCCTTTTCTTT
NA	TRBD2	TRBV3-1/TRBV3-2	TRBJ2-3	CASSQDPGRGGTDTQYF	TGTGCCAGCAGCCAAGATCCGGGTCGGGGGGGCACAGATACGCAGTATTTT
NA	TRBD1	TRBV6-5	TRBJ2-3	CASSYSGDRGTDTQYF	TGTGCCAGCAGTTACTCGGGGGACAGGGGCACAGATACGCAGTATTTT
NA	TRBD1	TRBV5-4	TRBJ2-7	CASSLGTGGIRQYF	TGTGCCAGCAGCTTGGGGACAGGGGGTATTCGGCAGTACTTC
NA	NA	TRBV6-5	TRBJ2-3	CASRAEGVLADTQYF	TGTGCCAGCAGGGCAGAGGGGGTTCTCGCAGATACGCAGTATTTT
NA	NA	TRBV7-8	TRBJ1-2	CASSLSFRGYGYTF	TGTGCCAGCAGCTTAAGCTTCAGGGGCTATGGCTACACCTTC
NA	NA	TRBV9	TRBJ1-6	CASSAVDSRNSPLHF	TGTGCCAGCAGCGCCGTGGACAGCCGGAATTCACCCCTCCACTTT
NA	NA	TRBV28	TRBJ2-7	CASSRPTGRMHEQYF	TGTGCCAGCAGCCGCCCGACAGGAAGGATGCACGAGCAGTACTTC
NA	NA	TRBV7-9	TRBJ2-7	CASSSFRQAYEQYF	TGTGCCAGCAGCTCCTTTCGGCAGGCCTACGAGCAGTACTTC
NA	TRBD2	TRBV19	TRBJ2-7	CASSIRGLAKEQYF	TGTGCCAGTAGTATTAGGGGACTAGCGAAGGAGCAGTACTTC
NA	TRBD1	TRBV5-5	TRBJ2-7	CASSLSGQVDHEQYF	TGTGCCAGCAGCTTGTCGGGACAGGTCGACCACGAGCAGTACTTC
NA	NA	TRBV7-2	TRBJ1-3	CASSLVHSGNTIYF	TGTGCCAGCAGCTTAGTACACTCTGGAAACACCATATATTTT
NA	NA	TRBV7-9	TRBJ1-2	CASSSSVQTYGYTF	TGTGCCAGCAGCTCGAGCGTGCAGACTTATGGCTACACCTTC
NA	NA	TRBV5-4	TRBJ2-4	CASSLDGVAKNIQYF	TGTGCCAGCAGCTTGGACGGGGTAGCCAAAAACATTCAGTACTTC
NA	NA	TRBV5-1	TRBJ2-7	CASSLGPEHSYEQYF	TGCGCCAGCAGCTTGGGTCCAGAACACTCCTACGAGCAGTACTTC
NA	TRBD1	TRBV10-3	TRBJ2-1	CAISAPGTGYNEQFF	TGTGCCATCAGTGCACCCGGGACAGGGTACAATGAGCAGTTCTTC
NA	NA	TRBV12-3/TRBV12-4	TRBJ1-4	CASRLGTKEKLFF	TGTGCCAGCAGGCTTGGGACAAAAGAAAAACTGTTTTTT
few	TRBD2	TRBV12-5	TRBJ2-2	CASGLVLHRGSGGNTGELFF	TGTGCTAGTGGTTTGGTCCTACACCGTGGTAGCGGGGGGAACACCGGGGAGCTGTTTTTT
NA	TRBD2	TRBV6-5	TRBJ2-1	CASSPLAGVYNEQFF	TGTGCCAGCAGCCCCTTAGCGGGGGTCTACAATGAGCAGTTCTTC
NA	NA	TRBV28	TRBJ1-6	CASSRGDLHSPLHF	TGTGCCAGCAGCCGGGGGGACCTACATTCACCCCTCCACTTT
NA	NA	TRBV3-1/TRBV3-2	TRBJ1-1	CASSQGSRGQIGAFF	TGTGCCAGCAGCCAAGGTAGCAGGGGACAAATCGGGGCTTTCTTT
NA	TRBD1	TRBV6-2/TRBV6-3	TRBJ2-7	CASSYSKVTGQVYEQYF	TGTGCCAGCAGTTACTCGAAAGTAACGGGACAGGTCTACGAGCAGTACTTC
once	NA	TRBV9	TRBJ2-2	CASTSVGQNTGELFF	TGTGCCAGCACCTCAGTTGGACAGAACACCGGGGAGCTGTTTTTT
NA	NA	TRBV20-1	TRBJ1-6	CSASRGWAGLNSPLHF	TGCAGTGCTAGTAGAGGTTGGGCAGGACTGAATTCACCCCTCCACTTT
NA	NA	TRBV6-7	TRBJ2-7	CASSRGKAEQYF	TGTGCCAGCAGCCGGGGTAAGGCAGAGCAGTACTTC
NA	TRBD1	TRBV4-3	TRBJ2-7	CASSHGTGVTYEQYF	TGCGCCAGCAGCCACGGGACAGGGGTAACCTACGAGCAGTACTTC